Described below is a single TCR beta chain sequence and its context. The antigen remains unidentified. One to two pinch biopsies were taken from the rectum during colonoscopy. This entry belongs to a study of pediatric ulcerative colitis. Whole-study findings and limits: Compared with controls, ulcerative colitis showed greater blood-rectum clone sharing. In rectum, acute severe colitis had expanded clones and less diversity. A couple of patients had blood samples with substantially reduced template counts.

This was a survey-level run. Here immunoSEQ multiplex PCR was the method, and the copy in TCRdb shows in-frame clones only, minus some. The sample yields 30,000 or so clones, about three quarters seen once. V was cut by 3 bases and J by 0 bases, with 9 bases left in between. Germline CDR1 MGHRA, CDR2 YSYEKL. This CDR3 spans 16 amino acids. V usage is TRBV4-1 and J usage is TRBJ2-6; D unclear. Sequencing was carried out using gut tissue. The source of this sequence is a boy younger than 18 with mild ulcerative colitis. CDR3 in amino acids: CASSHEWFSGANVLTF. CDR3 sequence (DNA): TGCGCCAGCAGCCACGAGTGGTTCTCTGGGGCCAACGTCCTGACTTTC.